Listed below are T cell receptor beta chains from one sample, sequenced in a study of blood T cell repertoires in COVID-19. Using immunoSEQ multiplex PCR, the repertoire was profiled, and TCRdb retains in-frame clones only, with some absent. The table lists under 450,000 clones, around 88% of them singletons, with over 10% in the top ten. Sequencing input: peripheral blood. These TCRs come from a woman between 50 and 59 years old with COVID-19, enrolled during active disease. Both conserved end residues are part of each CDR3. Fields, in order: clone size, D gene, J gene, V gene, CDR3 DNA, CDR3 protein. A D gene is named only where the DNA matches it firmly. The size field is filled for only some rows; it gives once, few, many or a size class.

>-|-|TRBJ1-3|TRBV11-2
TGTGCCAGCAGCTTTACAGTCTCTGGAAACACCATATATTTT
CASSFTVSGNTIYF
>-|-|TRBJ2-2|TRBV2
TGTGCCAGCAGAGCCGGGGAAATCGAGGAGCTGTTTTTT
CASRAGEIEELFF
>-|-|TRBJ2-2|TRBV4-1
TGCGCCAGCAGCCAAATGGGGGGAAACACCGGGGAGCTGTTTTTT
CASSQMGGNTGELFF
>-|-|TRBJ2-7|TRBV18
TGTGCCAGCTCACCACCGGGCGACTACTACGAGCAGTACTTC
CASSPPGDYYEQYF
>-|TRBD1|TRBJ1-5|TRBV18
TGTGCCAGCTCACCACCTGGGGGACAGGGGGCACAGCCCCAGCATTTT
CASSPPGGQGAQPQHF
>-|-|TRBJ2-3|TRBV4-1
TGCGCCAGCAGCCAAACCGGGGGACGGGATACGCAGTATTTT
CASSQTGGRDTQYF
>-|-|TRBJ1-1|TRBV9
TGTGCCAGCAGCCCGAGACAGACGAACACTGAAGCTTTCTTT
CASSPRQTNTEAFF
>-|-|TRBJ1-3|TRBV6-1
TGTGCCAGCAGTGAAGCGCGGAAAGGGGTGGCTGGAAACACCATATATTTT
CASSEARKGVAGNTIYF
>-|-|TRBJ1-1|TRBV29-1
TGCAGCGTTGGCTTAACGGGGGATGGTGAAGCTTTCTTT
CSVGLTGDGEAFF
>-|-|TRBJ2-7|TRBV5-4
TGTGCCAGCAGCTTGCAGGGCTTCCCCTACGAGCAGTACTTC
CASSLQGFPYEQYF
>-|TRBD1|TRBJ1-5|TRBV2
TGTGCCAGCAGCCACGACAGGGTGAACAATCAGCCCCAGCATTTT
CASSHDRVNNQPQHF
>few|TRBD1|TRBJ1-1|TRBV29-1
TGCAGCGTTTATATCCCCGGGACAGGGGCAGTTGCTGAAGCTTTCTTT
CSVYIPGTGAVAEAFF
>-|TRBD1|TRBJ2-1|TRBV10-3
TGTGCCATCGCTTTAGCTAAGGGGACAGGGGGTGGTGAGCAGTTCTTC
CAIALAKGTGGGEQFF
>once|-|TRBJ1-1|TRBV18
TGTGCCAGCTCATTTCGCGAGAACACTGAAGCTTTCTTT
CASSFRENTEAFF
>-|-|TRBJ1-3|TRBV2
TGTGCCAGCAGCCAAGGGACTCGGGGTTCTGGAAACACCATATATTTT
CASSQGTRGSGNTIYF
>-|TRBD2|TRBJ2-3|TRBV10-3
TGTGCCATCAGTGAGTCGAATGCGGGGGGAACAGATACGCAGTATTTT
CAISESNAGGTDTQYF
>-|-|TRBJ1-1|TRBV5-4
TGTGCCAGCAGCCCCCGCACGGGGACTGAAGCTTTCTTT
CASSPRTGTEAFF
>-|-|TRBJ2-2|TRBV20-1
TGCAGTGCTAGTCCCAGGCCGAACACCGGGGAGCTGTTTTTT
CSASPRPNTGELFF
>-|TRBD2|TRBJ2-5|TRBV6-5
TGTGCCAGCAGTTACGCGGGGGGTAGGAGGGAGACCCAGTACTTC
CASSYAGGRRETQYF
>-|-|TRBJ1-5|TRBV19
TGTGCCAGTAGCCAGGGCGGCAATCAGCCCCAGCATTTT
CASSQGGNQPQHF
>-|-|TRBJ1-3|TRBV5-1
TGCGCCAGCAGCCTTGGGAATGGCGGGGGAGCGTCTGGAAACACCATATATTTT
CASSLGNGGGASGNTIYF
>once|TRBD1|TRBJ2-3|TRBV29-1
TGCAGCGTTGATGGTCAGGGGGACCTTACGCAGTATTTT
CSVDGQGDLTQYF
>-|TRBD2|TRBJ2-1|TRBV19
TGTGCCAGTAGTCCGAGCGGGGGTTCCTACAATGAGCAGTTCTTC
CASSPSGGSYNEQFF
>-|TRBD2|TRBJ2-1|TRBV30
TGTGCCCGTAGCGGGGGTACAAATGAGCAGTTCTTC
CARSGGTNEQFF
>-|-|TRBJ1-4|TRBV28
TGTGCCAGCAGTTCACCTTCGCCGGGTCGGTTCGGGGAAAAACTGTTTTTT
CASSSPSPGRFGEKLFF
>-|-|TRBJ2-5|TRBV5-1
TGCGCCAGCAGCTTCGGGGATACGGAGGAGACCCAGTACTTC
CASSFGDTEETQYF
>-|TRBD1|TRBJ1-2|TRBV10-3
TGTGCCATCAGTGAGCCACGCCCGGCAGGGGGCGCAATGGCTGGCTACACCTTC
CAISEPRPAGGAMAGYTF
>-|-|TRBJ2-1|TRBV18
TGTGCCAGCACACCGGGTGGGGCGGTAAATGAGCAGTTCTTC
CASTPGGAVNEQFF
>-|-|TRBJ1-2|TRBV13
TGTGCCAGCAGCTTGGGAGGGGAGACAGAGAACTATGGCTACACCTTC
CASSLGGETENYGYTF
>once|TRBD1|TRBJ1-2|TRBV19
TGTGCCAGTAGTGCAGCACAGGGGAACTATGGCTACACCTTC
CASSAAQGNYGYTF
>-|-|TRBJ1-6|TRBV21-1
TGTGCCAGCAGCAAAATCATAGGACAGGGGGGGAATTCACCCCTCCACTTT
CASSKIIGQGGNSPLHF
>few|-|TRBJ1-2|TRBV28
TGTGCCAGCAGTCCCGACAGCTATGGCTACACCTTC
CASSPDSYGYTF
>-|-|TRBJ1-5|TRBV5-8
TGTGCCAGCAGCCAGGGAGGGCCAGAGACGCCCCAGCATTTT
CASSQGGPETPQHF
>-|TRBD1|TRBJ1-1|TRBV10-3
TGTGCCATCAGTGATTCGCGGACAGGGCCTAACACTGAAGCTTTCTTT
CAISDSRTGPNTEAFF
>-|TRBD1|TRBJ2-1|TRBV5-1
TGCGCCAGCAGCTGGGGAGGGACAGGGATTGTCAATGAGCAGTTCTTC
CASSWGGTGIVNEQFF
>-|-|TRBJ1-1|TRBV29-1
TGCAGCGTAGATCAGGGGAACACTGAAGCTTTCTTT
CSVDQGNTEAFF
>-|-|TRBJ2-7|TRBV4-1
TGCGCCAGCAGCCCTACTTCCTCATGGCAGGTTCTGCCCTACGAGCAGTACTTC
CASSPTSSWQVLPYEQYF
>-|-|TRBJ1-2|TRBV25-1
TGTGCCAGCAGTGAATACGGGAGGGACTATGGCTACACCTTC
CASSEYGRDYGYTF
>-|-|TRBJ2-1|TRBV7-9
TGTGCCAGCAGCTTAGATGGCGGGGGCCACAATGAGCAGTTCTTC
CASSLDGGGHNEQFF
>-|-|TRBJ1-1|TRBV29-1
TGCAGCGGCGTTTTCACAGGTAACACTGAAGCTTTCTTT
CSGVFTGNTEAFF
>once|TRBD2|TRBJ2-1|TRBV7-9
TGTGCCAGCAGCTTACCGGGGGGGCACAATGAGCAGTTCTTC
CASSLPGGHNEQFF